The next 10 T cell receptor beta chains were all read from a single sample in a study of blood T cell repertoires in COVID-19. Profiled with immunoSEQ multiplex PCR; TCRdb holds only in-frame clones, not every one. The data show 180,000 or so clones, approximately 80% seen once. Material: peripheral blood. All receptors derive from a woman in her 40s with COVID-19, enrolled during active disease.

V and J are TRBV25-1 and TRBJ1-6; D is unclear. CDR1 and CDR2 from the germline V gene are MGHDK and SYGVNS. V lost 2 bases and J lost 5, with 7 bases in between. CDR3 length equals 14 residues. CDR3 nucleotide sequence: TGTGCCAGCAGTGAACCGCTAAATAATTCACCCCTCCACTTT. Its protein is CASSEPLNNSPLHF.

The rearrangement uses TRBV4-1 and TRBJ2-3; 9 nucleotides match TRBD2. The CDR3 length is 17 residues. Germline CDR1 is MGHRA and CDR2 is YSYEKL. V was pared by 4 bases and J by 8 bases, with 16 bases of the junction left unmatched. CDR3 sequence: CASSLQNIAGVVSTQYF. DNA of the CDR3: TGCGCCAGCAGCCTACAAAACATAGCGGGAGTTGTGAGTACGCAGTATTTT.

In regard to this clone: Other DNA sequences of this sample code for an identical CDR3. The chain uses TRBV28 and TRBJ1-2; D gene ambiguous. This CDR3 comprises 11 residues. The V and J ends lost 4 bases and 5 bases respectively, with 5 bases between them. Germline V gene lookup returns CDR1 MDHEN and CDR2 SYDVKM. The CDR3 loop reads CASSSRYGYTF. CDR3 DNA sequence: TGTGCCAGCAGTTCCCGTTATGGCTACACCTTC.

V and J are TRBV28 and TRBJ1-5; D ambiguous. Trimming took 5 bases from V and 4 from J, leaving 6 bases between them. The CDR3 is 12 amino acids. From germline, CDR1 is MDHEN and CDR2 SYDVKM. CDR3 protein: CASSVRNQPQHF. Here the CDR3 DNA reads TGTGCCAGCAGTGTGCGGAATCAGCCCCAGCATTTT.

This chain joins TRBV24-1 and TRBJ2-2, with TRBD1 matching over 8 bases. This CDR3 region has 14 residues. Germline V gene lookup returns CDR1 KGHDR and CDR2 SFDVKD. With V trimmed by 6 bases and J by 5 bases, 4 bases remained unmatched. In DNA form, the CDR3 reads TGTGCCACCAGTCAGGGGGCGCGGACCGGGGAGCTGTTTTTT. It encodes CATSQGARTGELFF.

This clone has only a few counts. The rearrangement joins TRBV3-1 (or the pseudogene TRBV3-2) to TRBJ2-1; TRBD2 matches at 9 bases. Germline V gene sequence: CDR1 LGHDT, CDR2 YNNKEL (reference sequence). The CDR3 length is 18 residues. After removal of 0 bases from V and 9 bases from J, the junction contained 15 bases not matched to a gene. CDR3 DNA sequence: TGTGCCAGCAGCCAAGACCCGAGGGGGCTAGCGGGGAGTGGTGAGCAGTTCTTC. It specifies CASSQDPRGLAGSGEQFF.

The chain is built from TRBV6-1 and TRBJ2-7; no definite D call. Germline V gene data show CDR1 as MNHNS and CDR2 as SASEGT. The CDR3 totals 13 residues. V shed 3 bases and J shed 4 bases, with 10 bases lying between them. This CDR3 is CASSERLVYEQYF. The CDR3 region has the DNA TGTGCCAGCAGTGAGAGGCTAGTGTACGAGCAGTACTTC.

This clone is a singleton in its sample. CDR3 loop: CASSVLPGTNYEQYF. For the CDR3, the DNA is TGTGCCAGCAGTGTATTACCGGGGACTAACTACGAGCAGTACTTC. The chain carries TRBV11-1 and TRBJ2-7, with 7 bases fitting TRBD2. V lost 6 bases, J lost 3 bases, and 11 bases stayed unmatched. CDR1 SGHAT and CDR2 FQDESV come from the germline V gene (reference sequence). The CDR3 sequence is 15 residues long.

This clone was observed once. The J gene is TRBJ1-6, the V gene TRBV10-1, with 10 bases lining up with TRBD1. After removal of 6 bases from V and 10 bases from J, the junction contained 3 bases not matched to a gene. The CDR3 loop spans 13 amino acids. Germline V gene data show CDR1 as WNHNN and CDR2 as SYGVQD (reference sequence). CDR3 DNA sequence: TGCGCCAGCAGGGGACAGGGGAGCTCACCCCTCCACTTT. Amino acids: CASRGQGSSPLHF.

The chain employs TRBV11-1 and TRBJ1-5; 7 bases align to TRBD1. J was trimmed by 2 bases and V by 5 bases; bases with no gene match: 9. Germline CDR1 reads SGHAT; CDR2 reads FQDESV (reference sequence). The CDR3 runs to 16 residues. CDR3 DNA: TGTGCCAGCAGCCAGACAGGGACGATGGGCAATCAGCCCCAGCATTTT. Amino acids: CASSQTGTMGNQPQHF.